This T cell receptor (beta chain) was observed in a study of radiotherapy plus CTLA-4 blockade in lung cancer. Generated by immunoSEQ multiplex PCR, the TCRdb table keeps only in-frame clones and is missing some. There are around 110,000 clones in the sample; roughly 80% occur only once, and 3% to 4% lies in the top ten. The CDR3 totals 14 residues. V was pared by 6 bases and J by 1 base, with 2 bases of the junction left unmatched. CDR1 and CDR2 (germline): LNHNV, YYDKDF (reference sequence). This clonotype was obtained from a human donor with non-small cell lung cancer that progressed on radiotherapy plus ipilimumab. Some clones in this sample may be carry-over from other donors' samples. The J gene is TRBJ2-2, the V gene TRBV15, with 7 bases lining up with TRBD1. This sample comprised peripheral blood, obtained from a patient treated with radiotherapy plus ipilimumab. CDR3 in amino acids: CATRQGKNTGELFF. In DNA form, the CDR3 reads TGTGCCACCAGACAGGGGAAGAACACCGGGGAGCTGTTTTTT.